This TCR beta chain was captured by sequencing in a study of blood T cell repertoires in COVID-19. Study details: There were acute and convalescent COVID-19 samples, and they came from the United States, Italy and Spain. T cells, B-cell-depleted T cells, or PBMCs provided the cDNA or gDNA that served as material.

Sequencing used immunoSEQ multiplex PCR; TCRdb keeps in-frame clones, though not all of them. The sample has fewer than 500,000 clones, 85% to 90% seen once. Germline CDR1 is MDHEN and CDR2 is SYDVKM. The length of the CDR3 is 14 residues. The junction had 11 bases not matched to a gene; V was cut back by 7 bases and J by 9 bases. The TCR originated in a woman aged 25 to 39 with acute COVID-19. Sequencing input: PBMCs or T cells enriched from blood (not recorded which). This chain connects TRBV28 to TRBJ1-5, with TRBD1 matching over 8 bases. The CDR3 sequence is CASTADRVRWPQHF. The DNA for the CDR3 is TGTGCCAGCACCGCGGACAGGGTGAGGTGGCCCCAGCATTTT.